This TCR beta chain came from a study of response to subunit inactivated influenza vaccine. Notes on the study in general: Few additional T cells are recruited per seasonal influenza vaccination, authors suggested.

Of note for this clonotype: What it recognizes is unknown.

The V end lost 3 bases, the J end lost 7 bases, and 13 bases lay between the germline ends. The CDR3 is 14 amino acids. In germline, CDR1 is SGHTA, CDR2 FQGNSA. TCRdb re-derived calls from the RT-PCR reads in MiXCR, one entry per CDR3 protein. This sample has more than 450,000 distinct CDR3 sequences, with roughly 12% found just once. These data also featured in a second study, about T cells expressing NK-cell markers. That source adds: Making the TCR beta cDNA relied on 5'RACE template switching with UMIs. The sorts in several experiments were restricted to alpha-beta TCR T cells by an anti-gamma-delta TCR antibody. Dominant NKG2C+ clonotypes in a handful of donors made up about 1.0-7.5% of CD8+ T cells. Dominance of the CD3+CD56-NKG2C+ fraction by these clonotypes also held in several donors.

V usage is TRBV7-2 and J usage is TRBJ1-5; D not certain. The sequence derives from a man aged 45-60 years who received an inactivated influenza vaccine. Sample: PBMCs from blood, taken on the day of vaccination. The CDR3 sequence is CASSLSWGGQPQHF. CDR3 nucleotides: TGTGCCAGCAGCTTGAGTTGGGGAGGCCAGCCCCAGCATTTT.